The 3 T cell receptor beta chains below were found in one sample sequenced in a study of shared clonotypes between healthy human individuals. The method was immunoSEQ multiplex PCR; TCRdb's version includes in-frame clones alone and lacks a portion of them. The sample records millions of clones, 85% to 95% being singletons. What was sequenced was naive CD4+ T cells sorted from blood. As for subset: CD45RA+ positively selected. The receptors were gathered from a man aged 18-30 years in good health.

The chain is built from TRBV28 and TRBJ1-1; D is uncertain. Germline assignment: CDR1 MDHEN and CDR2 SYDVKM. CDR3 length: 12 amino acids. Trimming took off 7 bases at V and 8 bases at J, with 14 bases between the two ends. CDR3 protein: CASISRIGEAFF. In DNA, the CDR3 is TGTGCCAGCATCTCCCGCATCGGGGAAGCTTTCTTT.

CDR3: CAISGGQGRRTEAFF. The CDR3 nucleotides are TGTGCCATCAGCGGGGGACAGGGGAGGCGAACTGAAGCTTTCTTT. This chain uses TRBV10-3 with TRBJ1-1, with 10 bases fitting TRBD1. This CDR3 is built from 15 residues. Unmatched junction bases numbered 9, after V lost 6 bases and J lost 5 bases. Looked up from germline, CDR1 is ENHRY and CDR2 is SYGVKD.

This clone has only one observation. V gene TRBV2 combines with J gene TRBJ2-1; TRBD1 matches at 11 bases. V lost 8 bases and J lost 1; bases outside the gene matches: 4. The germline V gene has CDR1 SNHLY and CDR2 FYNNEI. This CDR3 contains 15 residues. The chain's CDR3 is CASQGDRGSYNEQFF. In DNA, the CDR3 is TGTGCCAGCCAGGGGGACAGGGGGTCCTACAATGAGCAGTTCTTC.